This TCR beta chain came from a study of persistence of HIV-infected CD4 T cells. As for the study in general: Multiple blood draws of up to about 180 mL, except a couple of donors with single leukapheresis. Findings and limits, study-wide: Rare CMV-responding cells carrying HIV-1 proviruses were not analyzed separately for TCR.

For this clone: Antigen unknown.

Sequencing used immunoSEQ version 4 in survey mode. Data came from immunoSEQ multiplex PCR; TCRdb stores just in-frame clones and leaves some out. The sample records approximately 18,000 clones, about 60% being singletons. Cells were stimulated with overlapping HIV-1 Gag 15-mer peptides. Sorting selected CD4+ T cells upregulating both CD40 ligand and CD69. PBMCs were depleted of CD8+ T cells before stimulation. For around 18 hours, CD8-depleted PBMCs received anti-CD28/CD49d costimulation, a CD40-blocking antibody and enfuvirtide. The CDR3 is 11 amino acids. Germline values: CDR1 DFQATT, CDR2 SNEGSKA (reference sequence). V lost 4 bases and J 4 bases, leaving 7 bases between the germline ends.

The sequence came from an adult woman with HIV who was CMV-seropositive. This chain uses TRBV20-1 with TRBJ1-2; D unresolved. The starting material was CD4+ T cells sorted from PBMCs after approximately 19-hour stimulation, obtained from a patient who received antiretroviral therapy. The CDR3 bases are TGCAGTGCTAAAGAGATCTATGGCTACACCTTC. Encoded protein: CSAKEIYGYTF.